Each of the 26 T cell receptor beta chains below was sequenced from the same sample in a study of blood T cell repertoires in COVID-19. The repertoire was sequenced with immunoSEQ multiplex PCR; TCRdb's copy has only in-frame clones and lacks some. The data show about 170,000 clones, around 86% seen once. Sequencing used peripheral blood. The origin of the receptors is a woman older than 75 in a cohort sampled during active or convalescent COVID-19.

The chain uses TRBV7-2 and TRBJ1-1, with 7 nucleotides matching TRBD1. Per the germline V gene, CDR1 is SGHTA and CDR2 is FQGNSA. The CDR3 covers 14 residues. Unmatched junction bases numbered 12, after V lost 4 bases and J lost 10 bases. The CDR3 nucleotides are TGTGCCAGCAGCTCCCCGGGACAGACCGGTGTAGCTTTCTTT. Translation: CASSSPGQTGVAFF. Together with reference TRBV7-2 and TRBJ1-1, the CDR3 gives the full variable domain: GAGVSQSPSNKVTEKGKDVELRCDPISGHTALYWYRQSLGQGLEFLIYFQGNSAPDKSGLPSDRFSAERTGGSVSTLTIQRTQQEDSAVYLCASSSPGQTGVAFFGQGTRLTVV.

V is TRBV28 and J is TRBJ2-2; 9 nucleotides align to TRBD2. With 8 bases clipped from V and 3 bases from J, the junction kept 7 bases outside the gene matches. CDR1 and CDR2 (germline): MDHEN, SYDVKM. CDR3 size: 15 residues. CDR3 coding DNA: TGTGCCAGCCGCCGCGGGGGGGCGGACACCGGGGAGCTGTTTTTT. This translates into CASRRGGADTGELFF.

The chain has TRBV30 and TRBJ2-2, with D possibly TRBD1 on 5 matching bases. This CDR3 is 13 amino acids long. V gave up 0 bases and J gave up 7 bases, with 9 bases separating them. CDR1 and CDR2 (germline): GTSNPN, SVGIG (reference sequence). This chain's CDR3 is CAWSVGPHGELFF. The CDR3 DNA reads TGTGCCTGGAGTGTGGGGCCCCACGGGGAGCTGTTTTTT. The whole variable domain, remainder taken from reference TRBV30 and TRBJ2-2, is SQTIHQWPATLVQPVGSPLSLECTVEGTSNPNLYWYRQAAGRGLQLLFYSVGIGQISSEVPQNLSASRPQDRQFILSSKKLLLSDSGFYLCAWSVGPHGELFFGEGSRLTVL.

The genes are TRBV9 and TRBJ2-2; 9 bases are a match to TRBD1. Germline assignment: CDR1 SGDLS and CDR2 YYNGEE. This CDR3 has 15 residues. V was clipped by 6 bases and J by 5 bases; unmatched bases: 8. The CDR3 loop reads CASNSLQGATGELFF. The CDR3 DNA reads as TGTGCCAGCAATTCATTACAGGGGGCAACCGGGGAGCTGTTTTTT.

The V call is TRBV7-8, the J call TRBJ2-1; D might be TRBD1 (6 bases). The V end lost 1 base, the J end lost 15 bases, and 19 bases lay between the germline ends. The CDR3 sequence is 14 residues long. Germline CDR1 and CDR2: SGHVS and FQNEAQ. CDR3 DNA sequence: TGTGCCAGCAGCTTAGTATCTGCCAGGGGCCGGTGGTTCTTC. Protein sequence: CASSLVSARGRWFF.

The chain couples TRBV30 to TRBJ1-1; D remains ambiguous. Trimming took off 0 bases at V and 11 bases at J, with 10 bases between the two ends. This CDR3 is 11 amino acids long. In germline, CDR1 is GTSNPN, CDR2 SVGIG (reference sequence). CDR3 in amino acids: CAWSVRVLAFF. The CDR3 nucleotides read TGTGCCTGGAGTGTTCGGGTTCTGGCTTTCTTT.

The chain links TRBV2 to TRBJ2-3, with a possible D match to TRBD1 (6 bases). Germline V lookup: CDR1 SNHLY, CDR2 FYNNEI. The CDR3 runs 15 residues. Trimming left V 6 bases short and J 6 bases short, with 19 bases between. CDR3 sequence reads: CASRGIAPRGDTQYF. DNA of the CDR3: TGTGCCAGCAGGGGAATAGCCCCGAGGGGGGATACGCAGTATTTT.

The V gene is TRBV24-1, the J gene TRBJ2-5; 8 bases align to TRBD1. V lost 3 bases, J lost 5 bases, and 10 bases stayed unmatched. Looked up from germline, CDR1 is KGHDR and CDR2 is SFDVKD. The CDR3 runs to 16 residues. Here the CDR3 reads CATSDTIRGPGETQYF. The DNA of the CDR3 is TGTGCCACCAGTGATACTATCAGGGGGCCGGGGGAGACCCAGTACTTC.

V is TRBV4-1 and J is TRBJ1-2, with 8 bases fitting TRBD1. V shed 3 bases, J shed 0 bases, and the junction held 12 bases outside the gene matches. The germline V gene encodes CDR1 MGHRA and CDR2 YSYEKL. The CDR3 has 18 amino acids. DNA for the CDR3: TGCGCCAGCAGCCACCGGGCGGGACAGGTCCCCTCTAACTATGGCTACACCTTC. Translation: CASSHRAGQVPSNYGYTF.

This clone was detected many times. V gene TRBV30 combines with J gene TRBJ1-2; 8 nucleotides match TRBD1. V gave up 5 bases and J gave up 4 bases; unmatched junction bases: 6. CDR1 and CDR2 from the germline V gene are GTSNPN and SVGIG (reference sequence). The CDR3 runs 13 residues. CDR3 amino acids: CAWGRDRPYGYTF. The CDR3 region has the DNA TGTGCCTGGGGTAGGGACAGGCCCTATGGCTACACCTTC.

CDR3 sequence: CASSLRGRNTEAFF. DNA of the CDR3: TGTGCCAGCAGCTTAAGGGGTCGAAACACTGAAGCTTTCTTT. The rearrangement uses TRBV7-8 and TRBJ1-1; TRBD1 is a possible D gene (5 bases). Looked up from germline, CDR1 is SGHVS and CDR2 is FQNEAQ. The CDR3 sequence is 14 residues long. The ends were cut back, 2 bases at V and 2 bases at J, with 9 bases in the middle.

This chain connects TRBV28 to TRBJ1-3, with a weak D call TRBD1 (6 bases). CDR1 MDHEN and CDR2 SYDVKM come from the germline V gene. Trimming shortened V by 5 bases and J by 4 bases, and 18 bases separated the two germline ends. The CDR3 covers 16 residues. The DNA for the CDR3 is TGTGCCAGCAGTCCACTACAACAGGGTGGAGGAAACACCATATATTTT. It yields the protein CASSPLQQGGGNTIYF.

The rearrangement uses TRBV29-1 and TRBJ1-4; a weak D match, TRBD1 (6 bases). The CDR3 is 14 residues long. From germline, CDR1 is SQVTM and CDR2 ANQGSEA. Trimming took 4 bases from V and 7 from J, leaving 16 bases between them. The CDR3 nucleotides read TGCAGCGTTGGGGGGCGTACAGGGATTGAAAAACTGTTTTTT. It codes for CSVGGRTGIEKLFF. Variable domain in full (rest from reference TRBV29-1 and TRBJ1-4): SAVISQKPSRDICQRGTSLTIQCQVDSQVTMMFWYRQQPGQSLTLIATANQGSEATYESGFVIDKFPISRPNLTFSTLTVSNMSPEDSSIYLCSVGGRTGIEKLFFGSGTQLSVL.

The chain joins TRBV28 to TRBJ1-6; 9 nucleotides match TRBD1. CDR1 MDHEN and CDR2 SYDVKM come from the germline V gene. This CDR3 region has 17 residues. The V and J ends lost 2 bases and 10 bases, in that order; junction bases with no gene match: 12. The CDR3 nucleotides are TGTGCCAGCAGTTTAACTCACGGGACAGGGTACCGATCACCCCTCCACTTT. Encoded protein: CASSLTHGTGYRSPLHF.

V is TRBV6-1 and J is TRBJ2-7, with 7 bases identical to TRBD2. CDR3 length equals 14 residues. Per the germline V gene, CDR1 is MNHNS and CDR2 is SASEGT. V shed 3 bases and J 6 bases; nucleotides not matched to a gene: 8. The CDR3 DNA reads TGTGCCAGCAGTGATGGTGCGGGAGTGACCGAGCAGTACGTC. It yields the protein CASSDGAGVTEQYV.

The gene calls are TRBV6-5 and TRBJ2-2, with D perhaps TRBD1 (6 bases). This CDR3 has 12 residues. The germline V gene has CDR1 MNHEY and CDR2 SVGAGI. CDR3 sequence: CAIQGNTGELFF. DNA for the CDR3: TGTGCTATACAGGGGAACACCGGGGAGCTGTTTTTT.

DNA of the CDR3: TGTGCCAGCAGCCCTAGCGGGAGGGCCCCCTCCAATGAGCAGTTCTTC. It encodes CASSPSGRAPSNEQFF. The V and J genes are TRBV6-6 and TRBJ2-1; 12 bases line up with TRBD2. The V and J ends lost 6 bases and 6 bases, in that order; junction bases with no gene match: 9. The CDR3 spans 16 residues. CDR1 and CDR2 (germline): MNHNY, SVGAGI (reference sequence).

CDR3 region: CASSYTAGTENTEAFF. The CDR3 DNA reads TGTGCCAGCAGTTACACGGCCGGGACTGAGAACACTGAAGCTTTCTTT. The rearrangement links TRBV6-6 to TRBJ1-1, with a tentative D call TRBD1 (5 bases). The CDR3 runs to 16 residues. The V end was cut by 2 bases, the J end by 1 base, with 14 bases between. Germline CDR1 MNHNY, CDR2 SVGAGI (reference sequence).

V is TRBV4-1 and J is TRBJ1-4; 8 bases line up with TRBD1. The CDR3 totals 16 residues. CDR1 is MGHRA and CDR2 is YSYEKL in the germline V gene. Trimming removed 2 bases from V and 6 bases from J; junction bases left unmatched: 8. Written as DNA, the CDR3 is TGCGCCAGCAGCCAATCGGGACAGGCGGGAGATGAAAAACTGTTTTTT. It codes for CASSQSGQAGDEKLFF.

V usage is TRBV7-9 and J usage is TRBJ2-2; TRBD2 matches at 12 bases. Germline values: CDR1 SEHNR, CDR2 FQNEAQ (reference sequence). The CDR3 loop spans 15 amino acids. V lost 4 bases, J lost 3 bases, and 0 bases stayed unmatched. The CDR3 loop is CASSSSGGDTGELFF. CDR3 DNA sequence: TGTGCCAGCAGCTCTAGCGGGGGGGACACCGGGGAGCTGTTTTTT.

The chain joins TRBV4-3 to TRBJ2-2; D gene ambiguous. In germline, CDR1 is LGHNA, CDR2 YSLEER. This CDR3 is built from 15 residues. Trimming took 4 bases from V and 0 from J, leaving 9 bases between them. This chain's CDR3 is CASSLGLTNTGELFF. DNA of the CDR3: TGCGCCAGCAGCCTTGGCTTAACGAACACCGGGGAGCTGTTTTTT.

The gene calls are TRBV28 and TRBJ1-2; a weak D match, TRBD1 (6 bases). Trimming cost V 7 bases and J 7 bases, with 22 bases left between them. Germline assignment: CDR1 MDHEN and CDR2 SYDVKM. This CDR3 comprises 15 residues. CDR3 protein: CASMEPRLGAGGYTF. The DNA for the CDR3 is TGTGCCAGCATGGAACCCAGACTGGGGGCAGGTGGCTACACCTTC.

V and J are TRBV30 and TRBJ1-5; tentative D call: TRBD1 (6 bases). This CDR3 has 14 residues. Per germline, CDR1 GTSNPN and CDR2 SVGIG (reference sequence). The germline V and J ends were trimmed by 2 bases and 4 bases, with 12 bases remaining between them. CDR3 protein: CAWSSGARNQPQHF. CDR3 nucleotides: TGTGCCTGGAGTTCAGGGGCTCGAAATCAGCCCCAGCATTTT.

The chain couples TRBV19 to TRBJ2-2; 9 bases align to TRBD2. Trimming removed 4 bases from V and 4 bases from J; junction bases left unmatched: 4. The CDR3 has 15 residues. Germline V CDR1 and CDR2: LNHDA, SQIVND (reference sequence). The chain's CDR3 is CASSTGLASTGELFF. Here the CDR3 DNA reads TGTGCCAGTAGTACTGGACTAGCGAGCACCGGGGAGCTGTTTTTT.

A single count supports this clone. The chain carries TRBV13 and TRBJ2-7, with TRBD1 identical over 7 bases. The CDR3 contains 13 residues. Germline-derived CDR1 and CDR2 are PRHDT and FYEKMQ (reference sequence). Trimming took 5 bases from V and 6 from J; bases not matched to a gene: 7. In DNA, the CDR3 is TGTGCCAGCAGCCTTATTGACAGGGTCGAGCAGTACTTC. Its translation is CASSLIDRVEQYF.

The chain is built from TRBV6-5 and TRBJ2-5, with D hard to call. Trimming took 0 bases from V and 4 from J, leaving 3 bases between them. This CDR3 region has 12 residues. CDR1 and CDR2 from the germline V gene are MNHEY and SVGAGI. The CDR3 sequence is CASSYSRETQYF. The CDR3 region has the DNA TGTGCCAGCAGTTACTCGAGAGAGACCCAGTACTTC.